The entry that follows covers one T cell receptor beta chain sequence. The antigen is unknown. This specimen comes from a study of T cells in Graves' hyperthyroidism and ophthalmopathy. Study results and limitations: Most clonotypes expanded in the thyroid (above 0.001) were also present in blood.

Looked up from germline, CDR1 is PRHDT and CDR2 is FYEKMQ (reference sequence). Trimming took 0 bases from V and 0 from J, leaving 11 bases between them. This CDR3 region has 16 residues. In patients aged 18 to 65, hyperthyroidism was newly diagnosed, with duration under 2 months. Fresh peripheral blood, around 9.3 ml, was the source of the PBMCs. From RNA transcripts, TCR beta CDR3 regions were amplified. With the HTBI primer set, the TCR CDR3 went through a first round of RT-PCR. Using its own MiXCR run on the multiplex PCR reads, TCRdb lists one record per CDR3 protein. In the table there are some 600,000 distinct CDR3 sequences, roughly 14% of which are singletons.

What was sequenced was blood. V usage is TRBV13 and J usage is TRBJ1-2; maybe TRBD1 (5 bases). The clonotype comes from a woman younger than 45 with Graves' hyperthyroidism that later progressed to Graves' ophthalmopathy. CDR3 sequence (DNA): TGTGCCAGCAGCTTAGGCCTCGGGGGAGCTAACTATGGCTACACCTTC. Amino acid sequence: CASSLGLGGANYGYTF.